This T cell receptor beta chain was captured by sequencing in a study of T cell responses to AZD1222 COVID-19 vaccine. Sequencing was performed with immunoSEQ multiplex PCR; in TCRdb, only in-frame clones are kept and a portion is missing. The table has about 130,000 clones, roughly 80% seen once; the top ten hold about 4%. This clone was found a few times. This TCR derives from an adult in good health. This specimen was peripheral blood, taken on day 0 of AZD1222 vaccination.

The CDR3 loop is CASSYSIEDTYGYTF. Here the CDR3 DNA reads TGTGCCAGCAGTTACTCGATTGAGGATACCTATGGCTACACCTTC. V gene TRBV6-6 combines with J gene TRBJ1-2; D is unresolved. The CDR3 spans 15 residues. Trimming removed 0 bases from V and 4 bases from J, with 12 bases in between. CDR1 is MNHNY, CDR2 SVGAGI, per germline (reference sequence).